This T cell receptor beta chain stems from a study of shared clonotypes between healthy human individuals. General observations from the study: The naive CD4 repertoires of a handful of donors were compared, and approximately 5% of clonotypes were shared. Collection of samples was limited to blood; tissue repertoires likely differ. Clonotype sharing levels among donors were expected to vary with sequencing depth.

A remark on this clone: Its antigen is not identified. Other DNA sequences of this sample code for an identical CDR3.

It was across several immunoSEQ plates that each subset's genomic DNA was evenly split. Using immunoSEQ multiplex PCR, the repertoire was profiled, and TCRdb retains in-frame clones only, with some absent. The sample holds around 640,000 clones, approximately 96% seen once. Cells designated naive CD8 were CD45RO-negative and were positively selected for CCR7, with terminally differentiated effector memory CD45RA+ cells excluded. Input material: naive CD8+ T cells sorted from blood. The receptor's source is a woman in her twenties or thirties in good health.

The CDR3 sequence is CASSSGDSYEQYF. In nucleotides, the CDR3 is TGTGCCAGCAGTTCAGGGGACTCCTACGAGCAGTACTTC. The chain uses TRBV28 and TRBJ2-7; tentative D call: TRBD1 (6 bases). This CDR3 comprises 13 residues. Germline values: CDR1 MDHEN, CDR2 SYDVKM. With 4 bases removed from V and 0 bases from J, the gap between germline ends came to 7 bases. Using reference TRBV28 and TRBJ2-7 for the parts outside the CDR3, the full variable domain is DVKVTQSSRYLVKRTGEKVFLECVQDMDHENMFWYRQDPGLGLRLIYFSYDVKMKEKGDIPEGYSVSREKKERFSLILESASTNQTSMYLCASSSGDSYEQYFGPGTRLTVT.